One and the same sample provided the 15 T cell receptor beta chains below, sequenced in a study of T cells in Graves' hyperthyroidism and ophthalmopathy. Using RNA transcripts as the source, TCR beta CDR3 regions were amplified. Using the HTBI primer set, a first-round RT-PCR was run on the TCR CDR3. One entry per CDR3 protein results from TCRdb running MiXCR on the multiplex PCR reads. The top ten hold more than 65% of the sample, which has 130,000 to 150,000 distinct CDR3 sequences, over 20% seen once. Material for sequencing was blood. All receptors come from a woman aged 45-59 years with Graves' hyperthyroidism that later progressed to Graves' ophthalmopathy.

The rearrangement links TRBV19 to TRBJ1-1; D unresolved. The germline V gene has CDR1 LNHDA and CDR2 SQIVND (reference sequence). This CDR3 region has 14 residues. V dropped 9 bases and J dropped 3 bases, with 17 bases sitting between them. CDR3 protein: CASNMAVSYTEAFF. CDR3 sequence (DNA): TGTGCCAGCAATATGGCAGTGTCGTACACTGAAGCTTTCTTT.

As to this clonotype: With a much larger clone just one base away, this may be a read error. CDR3 amino acids: CASSVDRVSNYGCTF. The CDR3, as DNA: TGTGCCAGCAGCGTTGACAGGGTGTCAAACTATGGCTGCACCTTC. The rearrangement uses TRBV6-1 and TRBJ1-2; 7 nucleotides line up with TRBD1. Germline CDR1 and CDR2: MNHNS and SASEGT. This CDR3 contains 15 residues.

J is TRBJ2-4 and V is TRBV6-2 or TRBV6-3; 7 bases match TRBD1. The CDR3 runs 18 residues. From germline, CDR1 is MNHEY and CDR2 SVGEGT. The V gene end was trimmed by 6 bases and the J gene end by 3 bases; junction bases not matched to a gene: 17. CDR3 bases: TGTGCCAGCAGGGGAGACAGGGCAAAGCTAAAAGGCAAAAACATTCAGTACTTC. Its translation: CASRGDRAKLKGKNIQYF.

The rearrangement joins TRBV20-1 to TRBJ1-5; D gene unclear. Deletions cut 4 bases from V and 2 bases from J, with 9 bases between. Germline CDR1 reads DFQATT; CDR2 reads SNEGSKA (reference sequence). This CDR3 is built from 13 residues. Here the CDR3 reads CSAKGPGNQPQHF. CDR3 bases: TGCAGTGCTAAGGGTCCTGGCAATCAGCCCCAGCATTTT.

This clonotype showed up many times. The chain carries TRBV20-1 and TRBJ1-5, with a tentative D call TRBD1 (6 bases). Germline loops: CDR1 DFQATT, CDR2 SNEGSKA (reference sequence). Trimming removed 0 bases at V and 4 bases at J, with 13 bases between. CDR3 length: 15 residues. The CDR3 DNA is TGCAGTGCTAGAGAGAGGGGGGCGCTTAATCAGCCCCAGCATTTT. Translation: CSARERGALNQPQHF.

Worth noting for this clonotype: Since a much larger clone is just one base distant, this may be a read error. This chain connects TRBV6-9 to TRBJ2-7; TRBD1 might be the D (5 bases). The CDR3 length is 14 residues. Germline assignment: CDR1 MNHGY and CDR2 SVAAGI. The V and J ends lost 3 bases and 3 bases respectively, with 12 bases between them. Here the CDR3 DNA reads TGTGCCAGCAGTTACCAGGACATTATCTACGAGCAGTACTTC. This gives the protein CASSYQDIIYEQYF.

The J gene is TRBJ1-2, the V gene TRBV10-1; D not certain. Germline CDR1 WNHNN, CDR2 SYGVQD (reference sequence). V was trimmed by 0 bases and J by 8 bases, leaving 10 bases between them. This CDR3 contains 13 residues. CDR3 in DNA: TGCGCCAGCAGTGAGTCGATCAAGGCGGGCTACACCTTC. As protein: CASSESIKAGYTF.

The sample holds a few counts of this clonotype. The CDR3 sequence: CASSEERAYEQYF. Here the CDR3 DNA reads TGTGCCAGCAGTGAGGAGCGGGCCTACGAGCAGTACTTC. The chain is built from TRBV2 and TRBJ2-7; D possibly corresponds to TRBD2 (6 bases). The CDR3 contains 13 residues. V lost 3 bases to trimming and J lost 2 bases, with 8 bases between them. The germline gives CDR1 SNHLY, CDR2 FYNNEI.

The rearrangement joins TRBV2 to TRBJ1-2; D is uncertain. The CDR3 sequence is 15 residues long. V shed 5 bases and J shed 1 base, with 14 bases lying between them. Germline assignment: CDR1 SNHLY and CDR2 FYNNEI. In DNA, the CDR3 is TGTGCCAGCAGTTTTATTTCAGGAGATAACTATGGCTACACCTTC. Residues: CASSFISGDNYGYTF.

A word on this clonotype: A much larger clone differs from this one at a single base, so this may be a read error. The chain combines TRBV30 with TRBJ1-3; D is unresolved. This CDR3 has 14 amino acids. CDR1 is GTSNPN and CDR2 is SVGIG in the germline V gene (reference sequence). The CDR3 coding sequence is TGTGCCTGGAGTGGACGGCTCTCTGGAAACACCATATGTTTT. It translates to CAWSGRLSGNTICF. The full variable domain, in which reference TRBV30 and TRBJ1-3 provide the parts outside the CDR3, is SQTIHQWPATLVQPVGSPLSLECTVEGTSNPNLYWYRQAAGRGLQLLFYSVGIGQISSEVPQNLSASRPQDRQFILSSKKLLLSDSGFYLCAWSGRLSGNTICFGEGSWLTVV.

The chain has TRBV20-1 and TRBJ1-6; a possible D gene is TRBD1 (5 bases). Trimming removed 4 bases from V and 0 bases from J, with 16 bases in between. Germline lookup yields CDR1 DFQATT and CDR2 SNEGSKA (reference sequence). This CDR3 region has 17 residues. CDR3 amino acids: CSAKEGRGGSYNSPLHF. The CDR3 bases are TGCAGTGCTAAGGAAGGGAGGGGAGGCTCCTATAATTCACCCCTCCACTTT.

The rearrangement joins TRBV25-1 to TRBJ1-2, with TRBD1 identical over 9 bases. Germline CDR1 is MGHDK and CDR2 is SYGVNS. CDR3 size: 17 residues. Germline trimming cut 2 bases from V and 4 bases from J; bases unmatched to any gene: 11. CDR3 sequence reads: CASSEPRTGGGGYGYTF. CDR3 DNA: TGTGCCAGCAGTGAACCGCGCACAGGGGGCGGGGGCTATGGCTACACCTTC.

This clonotype was seen a handful of times. The chain uses TRBV27 and TRBJ1-6; 8 nucleotides agree with TRBD1. Unmatched junction bases numbered 9, after V lost 4 bases and J lost 7 bases. Per germline, CDR1 MNHEY and CDR2 SMNVEV (reference sequence). This CDR3 contains 16 residues. CDR3 DNA sequence: TGTGCCAGCAGTTATGCCTCCAGGGGGCAAAATTCACCCCTCCACTTT. Translated, it gives CASSYASRGQNSPLHF.

V is TRBV27 and J is TRBJ2-1, with D perhaps TRBD1 (6 bases). V was pared by 4 bases and J by 2 bases, with 9 bases between. CDR1 is MNHEY, CDR2 SMNVEV, per germline (reference sequence). The CDR3 extends over 14 amino acids. The chain's CDR3 is CASSSTGAYNEQFF. The CDR3 nucleotides are TGTGCCAGCAGTTCGACAGGAGCCTACAATGAGCAGTTCTTC.

Comment on this clonotype: Since a much larger clone is just one base distant, this may be a read error. CDR3 coding DNA: TGCGCCAGCAGTGGCAGGAACACGAACACTGAAGCTTTCTTT. It encodes CASSGRNTNTEAFF. The chain is built from TRBV10-2 and TRBJ1-1; no firm D call. There are 14 residues in the CDR3. Germline V gene lookup returns CDR1 WSHSY and CDR2 SAAADI. V dropped 4 bases and J dropped 1 base, with 10 bases sitting between them.